The 14 T cell receptor beta chains given below trace back to one sample, sequenced in a study of blood T cell repertoires in COVID-19. Sequenced by immunoSEQ multiplex PCR; TCRdb stores in-frame clones only, minus some. The table includes a few hundred thousand clones, around 85% detected once. The sequenced material came from PBMCs or T cells enriched from blood (not recorded which). Receptor source: a young man who had recovered from COVID-19.

This clone was counted only a few times. The chain employs TRBV11-2 and TRBJ1-2; no firm D call. The V gene's germline CDR1 is SGHAT and CDR2 FQNNGV. The ends were cut back, 5 bases at V and 8 bases at J, with 15 bases in the middle. The CDR3 loop spans 13 amino acids. The DNA of the CDR3 is TGTGCCAGCAGCCCGCTCCTGGCAATCGGCTACACCTTC. Translation: CASSPLLAIGYTF.

This clone was counted a single time. The V and J genes are TRBV5-4 and TRBJ1-1, with D possibly being TRBD1 (6 bases). This CDR3 comprises 16 residues. Germline V CDR1 and CDR2: SGHNT, YYREEE (reference sequence). The germline V and J ends were trimmed by 5 bases and 1 base, with 18 bases remaining between them. CDR3 in DNA: TGTGCCAGCAGTCCTGGGGGGGGGCTTTCGAACACTGAAGCTTTCTTT. This codes for CASSPGGGLSNTEAFF. Full variable domain (remainder filled in from reference TRBV5-4 and TRBJ1-1): ETGVTQSPTHLIKTRGQQVTLRCSSQSGHNTVSWYQQALGQGPQFIFQYYREEENGRGNFPPRFSGLQFPNYSSELNVNALELDDSALYLCASSPGGGLSNTEAFFGQGTRLTVV.

J is TRBJ1-2 and V is TRBV6-5; tentative D call: TRBD1 (5 bases). CDR1 and CDR2 (germline): MNHEY, SVGAGI. The CDR3 totals 14 residues. V lost 0 bases, J lost 7 bases, and 12 bases lay in between. CDR3: CASSYSEGPTGYTF. CDR3 nucleotide sequence: TGTGCCAGCAGTTACTCGGAGGGGCCCACTGGCTACACCTTC.

J is TRBJ1-2 and V is TRBV19; D call uncertain. The ends were cut back, 0 bases at V and 2 bases at J, with 10 bases in the middle. In germline, CDR1 is LNHDA, CDR2 SQIVND (reference sequence). The CDR3 loop spans 15 amino acids. The CDR3 region is CASSIDLRVNYGYTF. The CDR3 DNA is TGTGCCAGTAGTATAGACTTGCGGGTGAACTATGGCTACACCTTC. The variable domain in full, completed from reference TRBV19 and TRBJ1-2, reads DGGITQSPKYLFRKEGQNVTLSCEQNLNHDAMYWYRQDPGQGLRLIYYSQIVNDFQKGDIAEGYSVSREKKESFPLTVTSAQKNPTAFYLCASSIDLRVNYGYTFGSGTRLTVV.

This chain connects TRBV10-3 to TRBJ2-2; D is possibly TRBD1 (6 bases). Trimming removed 8 bases from V and 7 bases from J, with 8 bases in between. Germline lookup yields CDR1 ENHRY and CDR2 SYGVKD. The CDR3 loop spans 11 amino acids. CDR3 bases: TGTGCCATCCCCAGGGGCGGGGAGCTGTTTTTT. This gives the protein CAIPRGGELFF.

This chain links TRBV7-9 with TRBJ1-3; 9 bases map to TRBD1. The germline V gene has CDR1 SEHNR and CDR2 FQNEAQ (reference sequence). The ends lost 5 bases at V and 0 bases at J; junction bases unmatched: 5. The CDR3 loop spans 16 amino acids. The CDR3 here is CASSDSDRGSGNTIYF. DNA of the CDR3: TGTGCCAGCAGCGATTCGGACAGGGGCTCTGGAAACACCATATATTTT.

This clone was detected once. The rearrangement joins TRBV30 to TRBJ1-2; D perhaps matches TRBD1 (6 bases). The CDR3 contains 13 residues. V gave up 5 bases and J gave up 8 bases, with 18 bases separating them. Germline assignment: CDR1 GTSNPN and CDR2 SVGIG (reference sequence). As DNA, the CDR3 is TGTGCCTGGCCACGTGGGGGCGGGTCGGGCTACACCTTC. It specifies CAWPRGGGSGYTF.

CDR3 sequence reads: CASRSNPGLGTHEQFF. The CDR3 nucleotides are TGTGCCAGCAGAAGTAATCCGGGACTAGGAACCCATGAGCAGTTCTTC. V and J are TRBV7-9 and TRBJ2-1; 8 nucleotides line up with TRBD2. V lost 6 bases to trimming and J lost 8 bases; unmatched junction nucleotides: 15. Germline CDR1 is SEHNR and CDR2 is FQNEAQ (reference sequence). CDR3 length: 16 residues.

The J gene is TRBJ1-6, the V gene TRBV19; 7 nucleotides line up with TRBD1. Germline V gene sequence: CDR1 LNHDA, CDR2 SQIVND (reference sequence). The CDR3 covers 15 residues. V shed 1 base, J shed 10 bases, and the junction held 7 bases outside the gene matches. CDR3 DNA sequence: TGTGCCAGTAGTATAGTCGAATTGACAGGGTCACCCCTCCACTTT. This encodes CASSIVELTGSPLHF. The whole variable domain, remainder taken from reference TRBV19 and TRBJ1-6, is DGGITQSPKYLFRKEGQNVTLSCEQNLNHDAMYWYRQDPGQGLRLIYYSQIVNDFQKGDIAEGYSVSREKKESFPLTVTSAQKNPTAFYLCASSIVELTGSPLHFGNGTRLTVT.

The chain has TRBV3-1 (or the pseudogene TRBV3-2) and TRBJ1-1; D may be TRBD1 (6 bases). This CDR3 has 13 amino acids. Trimming pared 3 bases from V and 7 bases from J, leaving 12 bases between. The germline gives CDR1 LGHDT, CDR2 YNNKEL (reference sequence). Here the CDR3 DNA reads TGTGCCAGCAGCCACCACGGACAGATTGAAGCTTTCTTT. Its protein is CASSHHGQIEAFF.

The genes are TRBV21-1 and TRBJ1-5. TRBV21-1 is given as a pseudogene. The CDR3 has 17 amino acids. CDR3 coding DNA: TGTGCCAGCAGCAAAGGTGAAAGGGAGGATAGCAATCAGCCCCAGCATTTT. Encoded protein: CASSKGEREDSNQPQHF.

Concerning this clone itself: This sample also contains other DNA sequences that code for the same CDR3. The J gene is TRBJ1-5, the V gene TRBV3-1 (or the pseudogene TRBV3-2); D is ambiguous. The CDR3 is made up of 13 amino acids. V gave up 0 bases and J gave up 6 bases, with 6 bases separating them. Germline-derived CDR1 and CDR2 are LGHDT and YNNKEL (reference sequence). DNA for the CDR3: TGTGCCAGCAGCCAAGATCGGGGTCAGCCCCAGCATTTT. This sequence encodes CASSQDRGQPQHF.

This sequence joins TRBV29-1 and TRBJ2-5; no clear D. The ends were cut back, 3 bases at V and 5 bases at J, with 7 bases in the middle. The CDR3 is 11 residues long. Per germline, CDR1 SQVTM and CDR2 ANQGSEA. CDR3 loop: CSVDARETQYF. The CDR3 DNA reads as TGCAGCGTTGACGCCCGGGAGACCCAGTACTTC.

This clone showed up just once. The CDR3 here is CASSQKQDPIIYPQHF. In DNA, the CDR3 is TGTGCCAGTAGTCAAAAACAGGATCCGATAATCTACCCCCAGCATTTT. The chain links TRBV19 to TRBJ1-5; D is perhaps TRBD1 (5 bases). This CDR3 is built from 16 residues. In germline, CDR1 is LNHDA, CDR2 SQIVND (reference sequence). Trimming left V 5 bases short and J 10 bases short, with 24 bases between.